Following are 15 T cell receptor beta chains from one sample sequenced in a study of blood T cell repertoires in COVID-19 (dated by TCRdb to 2019 to 2021). To prepare the library, the immunoSEQ multiplex PCR assay was applied. This is the immuneACCESS table as TCRdb keeps it, with only in-frame sequences that have V and J called. A part of the clones is gone; compared with another copy, unresolved V genes explain less than half, and the rest is unexplained. Within this sample are about 260,000 clones, with around 88% of them counted one time only. The top ten constitute more than 1% of the sample. The sequenced sample was PBMCs or T cells enriched from blood (not recorded which). The receptors originated from a woman aged 40 to 49 with acute COVID-19.

The J gene is TRBJ1-2, the V gene TRBV7-2; 9 bases match TRBD1. The germline V gene encodes CDR1 SGHTA and CDR2 FQGNSA. Trimming removed 5 bases from V and 5 bases from J; junction bases left unmatched: 9. The CDR3 has 15 residues. The CDR3 DNA reads TGTGCCAGCAGCACAAGACAGGGGGTCGCATATGGCTACACCTTC. Translated, it gives CASSTRQGVAYGYTF. Looking up the rest from reference TRBV7-2 and TRBJ1-2 gives the full variable domain: GAGVSQSPSNKVTEKGKDVELRCDPISGHTALYWYRQSLGQGLEFLIYFQGNSAPDKSGLPSDRFSAERTGGSVSTLTIQRTQQEDSAVYLCASSTRQGVAYGYTFGSGTRLTVV.

The V and J genes are TRBV4-1 and TRBJ2-7, with 7 bases lining up with TRBD1. The CDR3 sequence is 16 residues long. V lost 1 base to trimming and J lost 3 bases; unmatched junction nucleotides: 9. The germline V gene has CDR1 MGHRA and CDR2 YSYEKL. In DNA form, the CDR3 reads TGCGCCAGCAGCCAAGTTGTTGAGGGGGCCCACTACGAGCAGTACGTC. This sequence encodes CASSQVVEGAHYEQYV.

This clone was observed a single time. The CDR3: CASSSGGDTDTQYF. CDR3 DNA: TGTGCCAGCAGCTCCGGGGGGGACACAGATACGCAGTATTTT. V and J are TRBV11-1 and TRBJ2-3, with 8 bases matching TRBD2. The ends lost 4 bases at V and 2 bases at J; junction bases unmatched: 2. The V gene's germline CDR1 is SGHAT and CDR2 FQDESV (reference sequence). The CDR3 runs to 14 residues.

The V and J genes are TRBV24-1 and TRBJ1-3, with 9 bases identical to TRBD1. Germline-derived CDR1 and CDR2 are KGHDR and SFDVKD. The CDR3 sequence is 15 residues long. Trimming removed 5 bases from V and 7 bases from J; junction bases left unmatched: 8. The chain's CDR3 is CATSVPRDRDNTIYF. The DNA for the CDR3 is TGTGCCACCAGTGTCCCGAGGGACAGGGACAACACCATATATTTT.

The V gene is TRBV6-5, the J gene TRBJ1-2, with 7 positions matching TRBD1. The length of the CDR3 is 13 residues. After removal of 1 base from V and 8 bases from J, the junction contained 4 bases not matched to a gene. The V gene's germline CDR1 is MNHEY and CDR2 SVGAGI. CDR3: CASSYFDRVGYTF. In DNA, the CDR3 is TGTGCCAGCAGTTACTTCGACAGGGTAGGCTACACCTTC.

The chain employs TRBV6-5 and TRBJ2-5; D unresolved. V was cut by 7 bases and J by 5 bases, with 17 bases left in between. CDR1 is MNHEY, CDR2 SVGAGI, per germline. This CDR3 has 14 residues. The CDR3: CASTFLPLGETQYF. CDR3 bases: TGTGCCAGCACCTTCCTGCCTCTCGGGGAGACCCAGTACTTC.

The chain is built from TRBV6-5 and TRBJ2-7; tentative D call: TRBD1 (6 bases). This CDR3 has 14 amino acids. The V end lost 1 base, the J end lost 2 bases, and 9 bases lay between the germline ends. The V gene's germline CDR1 is MNHEY and CDR2 SVGAGI. This chain's CDR3 is CASSYYRDTYEQYF. CDR3 DNA: TGTGCCAGCAGTTACTACCGGGACACCTACGAGCAGTACTTC.

The rearrangement links TRBV21-1 to TRBJ1-2; the table names TRBD1, a call not compared with the DNA. TRBV21-1 has pseudogene status. The CDR3 is made up of 15 amino acids. This chain's CDR3 is CASRPPEDRVRGYTF. The CDR3 nucleotides read TGTGCCAGCAGACCGCCCGAAGACAGGGTCCGAGGCTACACCTTC.

This clone appeared a single time. V gene TRBV12-3 or TRBV12-4 combines with J gene TRBJ2-7; unclear D gene. The ends were cut back, 6 bases at V and 3 bases at J, with 6 bases in the middle. The CDR3 spans 11 residues. CDR3 region: CASSLNYEQYV. DNA for the CDR3: TGTGCCAGCAGCCTAAACTACGAGCAGTACGTC.

A few counts support this clone. V and J are TRBV30 and TRBJ1-2; D is undetermined. CDR1 GTSNPN and CDR2 SVGIG come from the germline V gene (reference sequence). V lost 1 base and J lost 1, with 13 bases in between. CDR3 length: 15 amino acids. The chain's CDR3 is CAWSDALVFNYGYTF. CDR3 nucleotide sequence: TGTGCCTGGAGTGATGCGCTGGTCTTTAACTATGGCTACACCTTC.

The J gene is TRBJ2-1, the V gene TRBV29-1; 8 bases are shared with TRBD1. V shed 4 bases, J shed 3 bases, and the junction held 5 bases outside the gene matches. This CDR3 is 14 amino acids long. CDR1 and CDR2 (germline): SQVTM, ANQGSEA. CDR3 region: CSVVVGTGYNEQFF. The DNA for the CDR3 is TGCAGCGTTGTAGTAGGGACAGGCTACAATGAGCAGTTCTTC.

The V and J genes are TRBV4-3 and TRBJ1-2; maybe TRBD1 (5 bases). Per the germline V gene, CDR1 is LGHNA and CDR2 is YSLEER. This CDR3 is 15 amino acids long. Deletions cut 0 bases from V and 2 bases from J, with 10 bases between. CDR3 nucleotide sequence: TGCGCCAGCAGCCAAGATCGTGACAGCAACTATGGCTACACCTTC. It yields the protein CASSQDRDSNYGYTF.

The chain's CDR3 is CASSSIRQGNSPLHF. The CDR3 bases are TGCGCCAGCAGCTCTATCCGACAGGGGAATTCACCCCTCCACTTT. The chain carries TRBV4-1 and TRBJ1-6; 8 bases line up with TRBD1. After removal of 5 bases from V and 7 bases from J, the junction contained 7 bases not matched to a gene. In germline, CDR1 is MGHRA, CDR2 YSYEKL. The length of the CDR3 is 15 residues.

This clone was seen a single time. This chain uses TRBV2 with TRBJ1-5, with TRBD1 matching 7 bases. Germline V CDR1 and CDR2: SNHLY, FYNNEI. The CDR3 contains 19 residues. The ends lost 3 bases at V and 2 bases at J; junction bases unmatched: 16. CDR3 sequence reads: CASSDGQGGITIGNQPQHF. Here the CDR3 DNA reads TGTGCCAGCAGTGACGGTCAGGGGGGAATAACGATCGGCAATCAGCCCCAGCATTTT.

The rearrangement joins TRBV28 to TRBJ1-2, with TRBD1 matching over 7 bases. The V segment lost 7 bases and the J segment 8 bases; nucleotides outside the gene matches: 10. The germline V gene encodes CDR1 MDHEN and CDR2 SYDVKM. The CDR3 consists of 13 residues. This CDR3 is CASTRSGGTGYTF. The CDR3 DNA sequence: TGTGCCAGCACCAGATCAGGGGGTACAGGCTACACCTTC.